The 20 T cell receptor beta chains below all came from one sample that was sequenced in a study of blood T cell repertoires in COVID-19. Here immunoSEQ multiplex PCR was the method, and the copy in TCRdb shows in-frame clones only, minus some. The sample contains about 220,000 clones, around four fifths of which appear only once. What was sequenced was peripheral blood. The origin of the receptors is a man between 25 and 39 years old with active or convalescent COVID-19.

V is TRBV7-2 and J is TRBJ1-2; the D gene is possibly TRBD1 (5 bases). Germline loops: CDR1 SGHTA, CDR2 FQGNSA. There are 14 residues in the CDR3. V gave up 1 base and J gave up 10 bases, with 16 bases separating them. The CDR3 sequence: CASSLEFGWGAYTF. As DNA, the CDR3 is TGTGCCAGCAGCTTAGAATTTGGGTGGGGCGCCTACACCTTC.

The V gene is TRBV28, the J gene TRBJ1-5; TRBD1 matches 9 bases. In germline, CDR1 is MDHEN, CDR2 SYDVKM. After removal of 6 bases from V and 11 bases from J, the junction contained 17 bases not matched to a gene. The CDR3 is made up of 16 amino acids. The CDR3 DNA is TGTGCCAGCAGCCCCTTGGGAGGGGACAGGGTCTTGTCCCAGCATTTT. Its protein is CASSPLGGDRVLSQHF.

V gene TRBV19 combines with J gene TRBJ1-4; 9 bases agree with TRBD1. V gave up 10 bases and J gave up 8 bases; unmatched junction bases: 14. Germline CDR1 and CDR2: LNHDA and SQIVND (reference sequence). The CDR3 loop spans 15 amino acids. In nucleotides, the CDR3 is TGTGCCACCTCCGAGCCGGGACAGGGCGGGGAAAAACTGTTTTTT. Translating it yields CATSEPGQGGEKLFF.

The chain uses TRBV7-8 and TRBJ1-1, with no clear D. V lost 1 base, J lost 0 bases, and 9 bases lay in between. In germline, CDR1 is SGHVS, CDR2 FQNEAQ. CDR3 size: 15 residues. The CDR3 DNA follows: TGTGCCAGCAGCTTAGGGGCCCCCCTGAACACTGAAGCTTTCTTT. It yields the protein CASSLGAPLNTEAFF. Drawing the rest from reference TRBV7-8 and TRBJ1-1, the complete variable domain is GAGVSQSPRYKVAKRGQDVALRCDPISGHVSLFWYQQALGQGPEFLTYFQNEAQLDKSGLPSDRFFAERPEGSVSTLKIQRTQQEDSAVYLCASSLGAPLNTEAFFGQGTRLTVV.

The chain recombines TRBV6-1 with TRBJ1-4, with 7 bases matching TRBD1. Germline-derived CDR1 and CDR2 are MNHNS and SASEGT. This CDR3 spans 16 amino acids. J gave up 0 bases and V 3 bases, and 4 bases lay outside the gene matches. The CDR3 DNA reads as TGTGCCAGCAGTGAGGACAGGATTGCAACTAATGAAAAACTGTTTTTT. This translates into CASSEDRIATNEKLFF.

The CDR3 DNA follows: TGTGCCAGCAGTCGGGACAGGGGTAACAATCAGCCCCAGCATTTT. Its protein product is CASSRDRGNNQPQHF. The chain couples TRBV28 to TRBJ1-5; 10 bases line up with TRBD1. CDR1 is MDHEN and CDR2 is SYDVKM in the germline V gene. The CDR3 is 15 residues long. V lost 5 bases and J lost 3; bases outside the gene matches: 4.

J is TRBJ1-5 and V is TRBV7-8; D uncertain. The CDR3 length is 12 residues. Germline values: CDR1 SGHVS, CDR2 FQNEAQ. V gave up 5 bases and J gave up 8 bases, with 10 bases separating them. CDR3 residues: CASSPGLEPQHF. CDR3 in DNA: TGTGCCAGCAGCCCTGGGCTGGAGCCCCAGCATTTT.

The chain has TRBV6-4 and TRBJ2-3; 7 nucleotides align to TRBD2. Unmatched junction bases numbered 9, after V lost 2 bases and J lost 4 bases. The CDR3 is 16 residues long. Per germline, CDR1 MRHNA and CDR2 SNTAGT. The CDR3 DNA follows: TGTGCCAGCAGTGACGATCAGCGGGGTGGGTCAGATACGCAGTATTTT. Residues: CASSDDQRGGSDTQYF.

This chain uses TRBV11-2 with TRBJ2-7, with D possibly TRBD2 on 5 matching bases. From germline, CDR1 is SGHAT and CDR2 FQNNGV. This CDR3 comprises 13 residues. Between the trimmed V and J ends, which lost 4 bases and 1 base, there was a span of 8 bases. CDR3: CASSSGLSYEQYF. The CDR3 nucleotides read TGTGCCAGCAGCTCAGGACTGTCCTACGAGCAGTACTTC.

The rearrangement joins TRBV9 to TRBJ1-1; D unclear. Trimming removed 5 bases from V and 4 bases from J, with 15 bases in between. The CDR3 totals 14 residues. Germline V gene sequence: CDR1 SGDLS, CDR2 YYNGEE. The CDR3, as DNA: TGTGCCAGCAGGGAAGGATCCTCGGGCACTGAAGCTTTCTTT. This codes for CASREGSSGTEAFF.

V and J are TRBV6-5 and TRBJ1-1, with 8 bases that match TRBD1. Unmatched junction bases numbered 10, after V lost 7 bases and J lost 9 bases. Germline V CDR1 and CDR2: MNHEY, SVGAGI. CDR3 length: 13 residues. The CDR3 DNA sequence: TGTGCCAGCATACCAGGGGGCTCGGGAAAAGCTTTCTTT. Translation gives CASIPGGSGKAFF.

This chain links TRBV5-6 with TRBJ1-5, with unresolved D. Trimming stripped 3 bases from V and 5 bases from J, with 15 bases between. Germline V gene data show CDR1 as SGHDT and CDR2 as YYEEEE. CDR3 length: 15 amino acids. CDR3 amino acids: CASSSESLRDQPQHF. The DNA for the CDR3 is TGTGCCAGCAGCTCGGAAAGCCTTCGGGATCAGCCCCAGCATTTT.

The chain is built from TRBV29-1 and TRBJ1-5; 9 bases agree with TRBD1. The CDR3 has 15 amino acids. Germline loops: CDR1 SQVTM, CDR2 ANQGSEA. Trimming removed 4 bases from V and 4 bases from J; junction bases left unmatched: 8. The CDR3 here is CSVGETGGRNQPQHF. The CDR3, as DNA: TGCAGCGTTGGGGAGACAGGGGGTAGAAATCAGCCCCAGCATTTT.

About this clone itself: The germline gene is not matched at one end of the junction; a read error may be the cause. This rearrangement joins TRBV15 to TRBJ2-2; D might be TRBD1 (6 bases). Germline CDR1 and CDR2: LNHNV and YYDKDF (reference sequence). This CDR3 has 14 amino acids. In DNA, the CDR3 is TGTGCCACCGGGTTAAGGGGGAACGCCGGGGAGCTGTTTTTT. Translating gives CATGLRGNAGELFF.

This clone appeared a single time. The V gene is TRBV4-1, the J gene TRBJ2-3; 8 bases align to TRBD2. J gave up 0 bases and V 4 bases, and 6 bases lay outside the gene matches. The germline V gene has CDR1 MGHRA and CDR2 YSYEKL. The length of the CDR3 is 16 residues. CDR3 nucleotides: TGCGCCAGCAGCCGGCACCTAGCGGGCAGCACAGATACGCAGTATTTT. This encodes CASSRHLAGSTDTQYF.

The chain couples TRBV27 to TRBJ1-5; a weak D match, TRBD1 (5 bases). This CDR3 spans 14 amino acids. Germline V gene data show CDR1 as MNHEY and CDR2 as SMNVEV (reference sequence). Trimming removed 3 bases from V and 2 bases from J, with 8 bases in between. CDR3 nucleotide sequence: TGTGCCAGCAGTTTGATAGGGGGCAATCAGCCCCAGCATTTT. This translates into CASSLIGGNQPQHF.

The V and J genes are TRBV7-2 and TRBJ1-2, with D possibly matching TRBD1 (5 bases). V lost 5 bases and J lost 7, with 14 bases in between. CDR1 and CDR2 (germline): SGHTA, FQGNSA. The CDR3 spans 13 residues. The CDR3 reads CASSPGGRRGYTF. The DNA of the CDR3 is TGTGCCAGCAGCCCGGGGGGGAGACGTGGCTACACCTTC. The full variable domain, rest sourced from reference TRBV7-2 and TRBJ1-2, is GAGVSQSPSNKVTEKGKDVELRCDPISGHTALYWYRQSLGQGLEFLIYFQGNSAPDKSGLPSDRFSAERTGGSVSTLTIQRTQQEDSAVYLCASSPGGRRGYTFGSGTRLTVV.

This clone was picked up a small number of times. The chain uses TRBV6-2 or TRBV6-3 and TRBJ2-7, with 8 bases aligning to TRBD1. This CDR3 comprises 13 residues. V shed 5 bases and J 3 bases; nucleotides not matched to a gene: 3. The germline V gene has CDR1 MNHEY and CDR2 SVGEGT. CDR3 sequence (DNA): TGTGCCAGCAGTCGGACAGGGTACTACGAGCAGTACTTC. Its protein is CASSRTGYYEQYF.

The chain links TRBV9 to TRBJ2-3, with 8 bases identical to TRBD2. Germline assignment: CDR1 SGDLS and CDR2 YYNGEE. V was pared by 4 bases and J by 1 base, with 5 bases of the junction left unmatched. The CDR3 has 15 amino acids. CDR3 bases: TGTGCCAGCAGCCCAAGACTAGCGCGCACAGATACGCAGTATTTT. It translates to CASSPRLARTDTQYF.

DNA of the CDR3: TGTGCCAGCTCGCTGGGGCCCAATCAGCCCCAGCATTTT. Protein sequence: CASSLGPNQPQHF. The V gene is TRBV18, the J gene TRBJ1-5; a weak D match, TRBD1 (5 bases). Trimming removed 6 bases from V and 3 bases from J, with 9 bases in between. CDR1 is KGHSH, CDR2 LQKENI, per germline. This CDR3 is built from 13 residues.